This T cell receptor (beta chain) came from a study of blood T cell repertoires in COVID-19. For the study at large: The analysed material was cDNA or gDNA that came from T cells, B-cell-depleted T cells, or PBMCs.

The participants were between roughly 18 and 89 years old and came from roughly 25 US areas. Per the original data handling: Amplifying reference gene primers gave estimates of nucleated cell counts. Method: immunoSEQ multiplex PCR; TCRdb's copy keeps in-frame clones and lacks some. Clone size and the V and J calls come from that table; the DNA yielded D and trimming. The repertoire has fewer than 350,000 clones, approximately 86% of them found once; the top ten carry roughly 4.2%. The CDR3 extends over 14 amino acids. Trimming cost V 3 bases and J 8 bases; bases outside gene matches: 4. Per germline, CDR1 KGHSH and CDR2 LQKENI.

Sequencing was done on a sample of PBMCs or T cells enriched from blood (not recorded which). This sequence originates from a woman aged 35 to 49 with acute COVID-19. V is TRBV18 and J is TRBJ2-1, with 10 bases lining up with TRBD2. CDR3 bases: TGTGCCAGCTCACCTATTAGCGGGGGGCATGAGCAGTTCTTC. Its protein product is CASSPISGGHEQFF.